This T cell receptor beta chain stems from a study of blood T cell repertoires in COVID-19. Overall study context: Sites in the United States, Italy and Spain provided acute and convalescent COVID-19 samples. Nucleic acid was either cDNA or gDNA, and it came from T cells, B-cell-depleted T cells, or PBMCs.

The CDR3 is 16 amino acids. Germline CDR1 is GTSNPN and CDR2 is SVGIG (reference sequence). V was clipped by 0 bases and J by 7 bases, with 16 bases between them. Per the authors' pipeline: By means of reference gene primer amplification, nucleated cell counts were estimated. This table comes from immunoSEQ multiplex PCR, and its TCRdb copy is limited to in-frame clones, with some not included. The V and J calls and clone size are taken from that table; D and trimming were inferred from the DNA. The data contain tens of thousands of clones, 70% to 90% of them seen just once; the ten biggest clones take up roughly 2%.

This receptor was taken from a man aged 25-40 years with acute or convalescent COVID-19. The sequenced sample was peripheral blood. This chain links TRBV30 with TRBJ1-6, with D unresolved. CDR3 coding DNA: TGTGCCTGGAGTGTACTGAGACCGTTCGGGAATTCACCCCTCCACTTT. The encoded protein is CAWSVLRPFGNSPLHF.